Shown below are 8 T cell receptor beta chains from a single sample sequenced in a study of blood T cell repertoires in COVID-19. TCRdb keeps only in-frame clones here, not all; method: immunoSEQ multiplex PCR. Of fewer than 250,000 clones listed, around nine tenths are singletons. The sequenced sample was peripheral blood. Receptors originate from a man in his 60s with acute or convalescent COVID-19.

V and J are TRBV4-1 and TRBJ2-6; D perhaps matches TRBD2 (6 bases). Germline assignment: CDR1 MGHRA and CDR2 YSYEKL. There are 17 residues in the CDR3. Trimming took 4 bases from V and 4 from J, leaving 17 bases between them. The CDR3 loop is CASSPRDSKSGANVLTF. Written as DNA, the CDR3 is TGCGCCAGCAGCCCCCGGGACTCCAAGTCGGGGGCCAACGTCCTGACTTTC.

This clone was observed many times. The chain has TRBV3-1 (or the pseudogene TRBV3-2) and TRBJ1-5, with D uncertain. Germline CDR1 reads LGHDT; CDR2 reads YNNKEL (reference sequence). V dropped 0 bases and J dropped 2 bases, with 11 bases sitting between them. The CDR3 totals 16 residues. The CDR3 nucleotides read TGTGCCAGCAGCCAAGATTGGGGAGCAGGCAATCAGCCCCAGCATTTT. Encoded protein: CASSQDWGAGNQPQHF.

The V call is TRBV6-5, the J call TRBJ1-2; D not certain. The germline gives CDR1 MNHEY, CDR2 SVGAGI. This CDR3 is built from 13 residues. Deletions cut 5 bases from V and 4 bases from J, with 11 bases between. The CDR3, as DNA: TGTGCCAGCAGTCCGACCACGGGCTATGGCTACACCTTC. It encodes CASSPTTGYGYTF.

V and J are TRBV6-5 and TRBJ1-1; D gene uncertain. The germline gives CDR1 MNHEY, CDR2 SVGAGI. The CDR3 is 13 amino acids. The ends were cut back, 3 bases at V and 4 bases at J, with 9 bases in the middle. The CDR3 DNA reads TGTGCCAGCAGTTATCCCGGGGTCACTGAAGCTTTCTTT. Its translation is CASSYPGVTEAFF.

This chain uses TRBV19 with TRBJ2-7; D gene ambiguous. V lost 6 bases, J lost 6 bases, and 15 bases lay in between. The CDR3 spans 13 residues. Germline lookup yields CDR1 LNHDA and CDR2 SQIVND (reference sequence). The CDR3 nucleotides read TGTGCCAGTAGCCCTAGGAACCCTCCCGAGCAGTACTTC. As protein: CASSPRNPPEQYF.

The V and J genes are TRBV6-5 and TRBJ1-1, with D possibly matching TRBD1 (6 bases). This CDR3 comprises 14 residues. V lost 7 bases to trimming and J lost 7 bases, with 19 bases between them. Germline V lookup: CDR1 MNHEY, CDR2 SVGAGI. The CDR3 is CASIINRDAGEAFF. The CDR3 DNA is TGTGCCAGCATTATTAACAGGGACGCGGGTGAAGCTTTCTTT.

The chain uses TRBV7-2 and TRBJ1-3; maybe TRBD1 (5 bases). CDR1 SGHTA and CDR2 FQGNSA come from the germline V gene. The CDR3 is made up of 15 amino acids. V dropped 5 bases and J dropped 4 bases, with 15 bases sitting between them. The CDR3 region is CASSPQQGTGNTIYF. DNA for the CDR3: TGTGCCAGCAGCCCACAGCAGGGAACCGGAAACACCATATATTTT.

This rearrangement joins TRBV5-1 to TRBJ2-2, with D perhaps TRBD2 (5 bases). There are 16 residues in the CDR3. Per germline, CDR1 SGHRS and CDR2 YFSETQ. Between the trimmed V and J ends, which lost 4 bases and 0 bases, there was a span of 13 bases. The CDR3 DNA reads as TGCGCCAGCAGCGGTCCGGGATTCGCGAACACCGGGGAGCTGTTTTTT. Amino acids: CASSGPGFANTGELFF.